The present T cell receptor (beta chain) was sequenced within a study of cytomegalovirus exposure and HLA in healthy donors. Study observations and caveats: The study designated roughly 160 TCR beta chains cytomegalovirus-associated.

The CDR3 has 13 residues. V lost 0 bases, J lost 3 bases, and 5 bases lay in between. Germline V gives CDR1 MNHNS, CDR2 SASEGT. The PCR made use of 60 Vbeta and 13 Jbeta primers. The method was immunoSEQ multiplex PCR; TCRdb's version includes in-frame clones alone and lacks a portion of them. The sample has around 140,000 clones, 65% to 85% seen once. Comment on this clone: Antigen unknown.

Sequenced sample: PBMCs. The rearrangement uses TRBV6-1 and TRBJ1-2; D gene uncertain. This sequence was found in a man in his fifties or sixties in good health and CMV-seronegative. The CDR3 region is CASSEAADYGYTF. In DNA, the CDR3 is TGTGCCAGCAGTGAAGCGGCAGACTATGGCTACACCTTC.